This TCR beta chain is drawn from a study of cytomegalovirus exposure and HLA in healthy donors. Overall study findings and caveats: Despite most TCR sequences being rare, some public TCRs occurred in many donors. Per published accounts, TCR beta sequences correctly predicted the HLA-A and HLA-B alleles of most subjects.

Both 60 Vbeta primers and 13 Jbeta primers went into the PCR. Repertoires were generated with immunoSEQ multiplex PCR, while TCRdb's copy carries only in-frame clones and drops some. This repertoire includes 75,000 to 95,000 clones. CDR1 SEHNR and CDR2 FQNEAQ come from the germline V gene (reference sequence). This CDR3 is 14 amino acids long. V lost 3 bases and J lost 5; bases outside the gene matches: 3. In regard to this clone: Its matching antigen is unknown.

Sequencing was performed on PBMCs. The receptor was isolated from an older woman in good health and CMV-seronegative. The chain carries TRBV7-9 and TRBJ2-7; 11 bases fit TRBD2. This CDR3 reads CASSLTSGNHEQYF. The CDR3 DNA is TGTGCCAGCAGCTTGACTAGCGGGAATCACGAGCAGTACTTC.